This TCR beta chain was captured by sequencing in a study of T cells in Graves' hyperthyroidism and ophthalmopathy. The sample holds many counts of this clonotype. Its antigen is not known. Losses at the gene ends were 10 bases for V and 8 bases for J; bases not matched to a gene: 16. Per germline, CDR1 ENHRY and CDR2 SYGVKD. The length of the CDR3 is 14 residues. Those with hyperthyroidism were 18 to 65 years old, newly diagnosed, and ill for under 2 months. Patients having uncontrolled infection, another autoimmune disease, pregnancy or lactation were not included. RNA transcripts were the template for amplifying TCR beta CDR3 regions. The study used the HTBI primer set for a first-round RT-PCR of the TCR CDR3. TCRdb reanalysed the multiplex PCR reads using MiXCR and keeps one entry per CDR3 protein. The sample carries hundreds of thousands of distinct CDR3 sequences, approximately 40% recorded once.

Points from the study as a whole: Appearing also in blood were most of the thyroid clonotypes expanded above 0.001.

The sequencing input was blood. The J gene is TRBJ1-2, the V gene TRBV10-3; TRBD1 aligns across 7 bases. The receptor's source is a man aged 18 to 30 with Graves' hyperthyroidism. The CDR3 nucleotides read TGTGCCACAGACCGTCGACAGGGCCTGGGGGGCTACACCTTC. Encoded protein: CATDRRQGLGGYTF.